This record concerns one T cell receptor (beta chain) sequence. It lacks a known antigen. One base away there is no much larger clone; base qualities are not given. CD8 naive samples consisted of CD45RO-negative cells that were positively selected for CCR7, yielding a CD45RA+CCR7+ population without TemRA cells. Donors were healthy HIV-negative adults with no recently reported acute infections or vaccinations. Only Caucasian adults living in Nashville, Tennessee, USA were represented among the donors. Blood was obtained by leukapheresis, after which PBMCs were separated by Ficoll-Histopaque density gradient centrifugation and cryopreserved in liquid nitrogen vapor phase. Analytical flow cytometry was used to check the purity and quantity of each magnetically sorted T cell population. Genomic DNA was isolated from every sorted fraction and measured by UV absorbance on a Nanodrop 2000c. These data are taken from a study of shared clonotypes between healthy human individuals (dated by TCRdb to the early 2020s). Looking at the study overall: A few men and a couple of women, aged 18 to 49 years, made up the cohort. Per donor, three plates each were used for CD4 naive and CD4 memory, two for CD8 naive, and one for CD8 memory. To estimate repertoire size and how much clonotype sharing occurs between individuals, the study deeply sequenced the blood TCR repertoires of five or six healthy adults. Libraries were prepared and TCR repertoires were sequenced by different laboratories using diverse techniques, in order to increase sequencing depth and limit assay-specific biases. Per donor, leukapheresis produced somewhere between about 0.8 and 9 billion PBMCs.

The research as a whole found: Compared with non-shared clonotypes, clonotypes shared by all four sorted-subset donors had higher generation probabilities. Only blood was sampled, and tissue TCR repertoires likely differ from those in blood. Pairwise subsampling led to the expectation that sequencing depth would affect the degree of clonotype sharing among donors. Estimated clonotype richness was generally larger for naive than for memory subsets. When a handful of donors were compared, the shared fraction of clonotypes was around 4.6% for naive CD4, 3.5% to 4% for naive CD8, 2% to 2.5% for memory CD4, and around 0.37% for memory CD8. Rarefaction of sorted-subset datasets indicated incomplete sequencing despite the large sequencing depth. Because the study included a small number of donors, the genetic and exposure-history diversity represented was limited.

Using the deep immunoSEQ assay, TCR CDR3 regions were amplified from genomic DNA by multiplex PCR. Extracted genomic DNA from each cell subset was spread evenly across all wells of several immunoSEQ 96-well plates, with each plate serving as a replicate. For sorted subsets, roughly 200 ng of genomic DNA, equivalent to around 31,000 T cell genomes, went into each replicate PCR. Purified libraries were measured with a Qubit 3.0 fluorometer, size-checked on a Bioanalyzer 2100, and measured again with the KAPA Library Quantification kit. Every immunoSEQ 96-well plate was sequenced on a separate single-read 150-cycle Illumina NextSeq 550 flow cell. The paper's data handling went like this. Because the immunoSEQ output held only junctional sequences and lacked quality scores, the filtering could not match the filtering applied to full-length reads. To assign V/J genes and CDR3, sequences were annotated using PyIR, a Python wrapper for IgBLAST v1.9, with IMGT germline references. Reads were filtered out if the reads had weak V/J assignments (E-value above 1e-6), no CDR3, stop codons, out-of-frame junctions, or ambiguous translated residues. V3J clonotypes were defined as sequences sharing the same inferred V gene, J gene, and CDR3 amino acid sequence. The percentage overlap between two repertoires was calculated by dividing the number of shared unique clonotypes by the size of the smaller repertoire. Richness of each repertoire was evaluated using RTK rarefaction, the Chao1 estimator, and Recon v2.1 estimates of unobserved clonotypes. For all TCRbeta clonotypes obtained by the gDNA method from a few donors, generation probabilities were computed with OLGA. The table comes from immuneACCESS by way of TCRdb, which keeps in-frame sequences with V and J called. Part of the clones is missing from these tables; in studies checked, under half for an unresolved V gene and the rest for unknown reasons. That table furnishes V, J and clone size, whereas the DNA furnished D and trimming. Across this sample there are approximately 2,200,000 clones, with 85% to 95% seen only once. The ten largest clones capture under 2% of the sample.

Counted from cysteine to phenylalanine, this CDR3 has 14 amino acids. This entry keeps only the CDR3 DNA: 42 bases, framed from base 1. Looking up the germline V gene yields CDR1 SGHRS and CDR2 YFSETQ. Recombination connected TRBV5-1 to TRBJ2-7; TRBD2 is possibly the D segment (6 matching bases). Source material: naive CD8+ T cells from PBMCs. The sample's cell subset or site label, decoded: CD45RA+CCR7+. The TCR comes from a young man in good health. Some clones in this sample may be carry-over from other donors' samples. For the CDR3, the sequence is CRWGEPGRSYEQYF. The nucleotide sequence reads TGCCGTTGGGGGGAGCCAGGGAGGTCCTACGAGCAGTACTTC. Joined to the reference TRBV5-1 and TRBJ2-7 proteins, this CDR3 gives the full variable domain: KAGVTQTPRYLIKTRGQQVTLSCSPISGHRSVSWYQQTPGQGLQFLFEYFSETQRNKGNFPGRFSGRQFSNSRSEMNVSTLELGDSALYLCRWGEPGRSYEQYFGPGTRLTVT.